One sample yielded the 15 T cell receptor beta chains listed below, sequenced in a study of T cells in Graves' hyperthyroidism and ophthalmopathy. Researchers took RNA transcripts and amplified the TCR beta CDR3 regions from them. A set of HTBI primers served as the primers for a first-round RT-PCR of the TCR CDR3. TCRdb re-called the multiplex PCR reads through MiXCR, storing one row per CDR3 protein. This sample yields hundreds of thousands of distinct CDR3 sequences, of which approximately 13% are seen a single time; just under 25% belongs to the top ten. Material: blood. These receptor sequences come from a woman in her 30s with Graves' hyperthyroidism.

The J gene is TRBJ2-5, the V gene TRBV19; 9 bases agree with TRBD2. The CDR3 is made up of 15 amino acids. J lost 4 bases, V lost 2 bases, and 5 bases had no gene match. Per germline, CDR1 LNHDA and CDR2 SQIVND (reference sequence). The CDR3 reads CASSIPAGGLETQYF. The CDR3 bases are TGTGCCAGTAGTATACCGGCGGGAGGGCTAGAGACCCAGTACTTC. The full variable domain, its missing parts supplied by reference TRBV19 and TRBJ2-5, is DGGITQSPKYLFRKEGQNVTLSCEQNLNHDAMYWYRQDPGQGLRLIYYSQIVNDFQKGDIAEGYSVSREKKESFPLTVTSAQKNPTAFYLCASSIPAGGLETQYFGPGTRLLVL.

The J gene is TRBJ2-1, the V gene TRBV5-1; D perhaps matches TRBD2 (5 bases). V lost 1 base and J 4 bases, leaving 9 bases between the germline ends. Germline V gene sequence: CDR1 SGHRS, CDR2 YFSETQ. This CDR3 contains 14 residues. The CDR3 DNA follows: TGCGCCAGCAGCTTGTGGGAGACTTACAATGAGCAGTTCTTC. Protein product: CASSLWETYNEQFF.

This clonotype was found many times. Here the CDR3 reads CASSRLAERDEQFF. In DNA form, the CDR3 reads TGTGCCAGCAGCCGACTAGCGGAAAGGGATGAGCAGTTCTTC. The chain has TRBV28 and TRBJ2-1; 9 bases align to TRBD2. Germline CDR1 MDHEN, CDR2 SYDVKM. Trimming removed 6 bases from V and 8 bases from J; junction bases left unmatched: 8. This CDR3 region has 14 residues.

This sequence joins TRBV13 and TRBJ1-4, with 9 positions matching TRBD1. The CDR3 contains 16 residues. After removal of 5 bases from V and 6 bases from J, the junction contained 10 bases not matched to a gene. Germline CDR1 is PRHDT and CDR2 is FYEKMQ (reference sequence). The CDR3 region is CASSDPGTGIDEKLFF. Here the CDR3 DNA reads TGTGCCAGCAGCGACCCCGGGACAGGGATAGATGAAAAACTGTTTTTT. The variable domain in full, with the rest retrieved from reference TRBV13 and TRBJ1-4, is AAGVIQSPRHLIKEKRETATLKCYPIPRHDTVYWYQQGPGQDPQFLISFYEKMQSDKGSIPDRFSAQQFSDYHSELNMSSLELGDSALYFCASSDPGTGIDEKLFFGSGTQLSVL.

Ten or more counts support this clonotype. This chain uses TRBV7-9 with TRBJ2-3; 7 nucleotides agree with TRBD1. Germline V gene sequence: CDR1 SEHNR, CDR2 FQNEAQ (reference sequence). This CDR3 has 15 amino acids. Trimming at V came to 4 bases and at J to 5 bases, leaving 9 bases not matched to a gene. For the CDR3, the DNA is TGTGCCAGCAGCTCCACAGGGGCCGGTGGAGATACGCAGTATTTT. Residues: CASSSTGAGGDTQYF.

This clonotype was picked up many times. This chain joins TRBV11-2 and TRBJ2-7; D perhaps matches TRBD2 (6 bases). V was cut by 1 base and J by 3 bases, with 10 bases left in between. The CDR3 has 14 residues. CDR1 and CDR2 (germline): SGHAT, FQNNGV. In DNA form, the CDR3 reads TGTGCCAGCAGCTTAGGGGGACTGCTCTACGAGCAGTACTTC. It yields the protein CASSLGGLLYEQYF.

The chain has TRBV29-1 and TRBJ2-5; maybe TRBD2 (5 bases). Germline loops: CDR1 SQVTM, CDR2 ANQGSEA. The CDR3 extends over 12 amino acids. V lost 7 bases and J 4 bases, leaving 13 bases between the germline ends. The CDR3 sequence: CSARGPGETQYF. The DNA for the CDR3 is TGCAGCGCTAGAGGGCCGGGAGAGACCCAGTACTTC.

The chain combines TRBV28 with TRBJ2-5, with 11 bases lining up with TRBD2. This CDR3 spans 16 amino acids. With 5 bases clipped from V and 0 bases from J, the junction kept 5 bases outside the gene matches. Germline values: CDR1 MDHEN, CDR2 SYDVKM. The CDR3 coding sequence is TGTGCCAGCAGTGCGCCGGGACTAGCGGACCAAGAGACCCAGTACTTC. Translated: CASSAPGLADQETQYF.

This clonotype has a handful of counts. The chain has TRBV18 and TRBJ2-3; 8 bases line up with TRBD1. There are 14 residues in the CDR3. Germline V gives CDR1 KGHSH, CDR2 LQKENI. V shed 3 bases and J 4 bases; nucleotides not matched to a gene: 3. CDR3 nucleotide sequence: TGTGCCAGCTCACCCGTGACAGGGGCAGATACGCAGTATTTT. Its protein is CASSPVTGADTQYF.

The chain joins TRBV9 to TRBJ1-2; weak D call: TRBD1 (5 bases). The CDR3 runs 15 residues. The V and J ends lost 3 bases and 8 bases respectively, with 20 bases between them. In germline, CDR1 is SGDLS, CDR2 YYNGEE. The CDR3 sequence: CASSAKRDRRRGYTF. DNA for the CDR3: TGTGCCAGCAGCGCAAAACGGGACCGCCGGCGGGGCTACACCTTC. Variable domain in full (rest from reference TRBV9 and TRBJ1-2): DSGVTQTPKHLITATGQRVTLRCSPRSGDLSVYWYQQSLDQGLQFLIQYYNGEERAKGNILERFSAQQFPDLHSELNLSSLELGDSALYFCASSAKRDRRRGYTFGSGTRLTVV.

Here the CDR3 reads CASSQDPPRAGHSYNEQFF. The CDR3 DNA is TGCGCCAGCAGCCAAGATCCCCCCCGGGCGGGACATTCCTACAATGAGCAGTTCTTC. This rearrangement joins TRBV4-3 to TRBJ2-1, with D perhaps being TRBD1 or TRBD2 (6 bases each). This CDR3 is 19 amino acids long. In germline, CDR1 is LGHNA, CDR2 YSLEER. V was trimmed by 0 bases and J by 1 base, leaving 19 bases between them.

The chain carries TRBV6-1 and TRBJ2-4, with 9 bases aligning to TRBD1. Germline V CDR1 and CDR2: MNHNS, SASEGT. Trimming cost V 6 bases and J 6 bases; bases outside gene matches: 9. The CDR3 has 15 amino acids. This CDR3 reads CASSTTGGGGNIQYF. DNA for the CDR3: TGTGCCAGCAGCACAACAGGGGGCGGGGGAAACATTCAGTACTTC.

In this sample, this clonotype turned up a few times. The genes are TRBV28 and TRBJ1-2; 10 bases map to TRBD1. The CDR3 runs 15 residues. Germline trimming cut 3 bases from V and 11 bases from J; bases unmatched to any gene: 12. Looked up from germline, CDR1 is MDHEN and CDR2 is SYDVKM. The CDR3 nucleotides are TGTGCCAGCAGTTTTGTGTTTTTGGGACAGGGGAGTTACACCTTC. Its protein is CASSFVFLGQGSYTF.

This clonotype has ten or more counts. The rearrangement uses TRBV12-3 or TRBV12-4 and TRBJ1-2; 7 bases fit TRBD1. The J segment lost 6 bases and the V segment lost 6 bases, leaving 4 bases of the junction unmatched. CDR3 size: 12 residues. This CDR3 is CASRQGNHGYTF. The CDR3 nucleotides are TGTGCCAGCAGACAGGGGAACCATGGCTACACCTTC.

This clonotype turned up a few times. CDR3 amino acids: CASSQEGTGLAGVHEQYF. CDR3 bases: TGTGCCAGCAGCCAAGAGGGGACTGGACTAGCGGGGGTACACGAGCAGTACTTC. The J gene is TRBJ2-7, the V gene TRBV4-2; 13 bases fit TRBD2. Losses at the gene ends were 0 bases for V and 5 bases for J; bases not matched to a gene: 10. Germline CDR1 is LGHNA and CDR2 is YNFKEQ. The CDR3 has 18 amino acids.